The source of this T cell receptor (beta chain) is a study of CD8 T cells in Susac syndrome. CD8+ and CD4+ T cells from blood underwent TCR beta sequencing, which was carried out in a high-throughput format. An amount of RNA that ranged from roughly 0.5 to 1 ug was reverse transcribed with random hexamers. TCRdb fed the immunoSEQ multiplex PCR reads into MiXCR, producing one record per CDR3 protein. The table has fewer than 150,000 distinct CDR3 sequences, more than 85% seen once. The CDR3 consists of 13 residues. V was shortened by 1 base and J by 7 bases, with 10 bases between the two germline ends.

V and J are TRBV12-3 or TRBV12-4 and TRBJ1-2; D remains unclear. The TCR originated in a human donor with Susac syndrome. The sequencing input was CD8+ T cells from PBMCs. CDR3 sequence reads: CASSLGPRFGYTF. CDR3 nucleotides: TGTGCCAGCAGTTTAGGCCCTCGTTTTGGCTACACCTTC.